This TCR beta chain was found in a study of T cells in Graves' hyperthyroidism and ophthalmopathy. Remarks on this clonotype: Antigen: not known. Compared with germline, one end of the junction differs, possibly owing to a read error.

Findings and caveats of the study: Most thyroid clonotypes that were expanded above 0.001 also turned up in blood. Model output signaled ophthalmopathy a median roughly 6.5 months ahead of onset.

RNA transcripts served as the template for amplifying TCR beta CDR3 regions. During a first-round RT-PCR of the TCR CDR3, the HTBI primer set was used. One entry per CDR3 protein, called by TCRdb with MiXCR from the multiplex PCR reads. Among roughly 500,000 distinct CDR3 sequences listed, 40% to 50% were seen once. The CDR3 sequence is 15 residues long. Germline V gives CDR1 KGHDR, CDR2 SFDVKD. The sequencing sample was made of peripheral blood or thyroid tissue (not recorded which). This chain uses TRBV24-1 with TRBJ1-1; the match to TRBD1 covers 9 bases. This TCR came from an adult woman with Graves' disease, either hyperthyroidism or ophthalmopathy (not recorded which). The CDR3 region is CASSRTGGGDTEAFF. The CDR3 DNA sequence: TGTGCCAGCAGTCGAACAGGGGGCGGTGACACTGAAGCTTTCTTT.